This TCR beta chain appears in the sequencing data of a study of shared clonotypes between healthy human individuals. Sequenced by immunoSEQ multiplex PCR; TCRdb stores in-frame clones only, minus some. The sample lists fewer than 3 million clones; under 95% were seen once. The healthy adult donors were HIV-negative and reported no recent acute infections or vaccinations. Negatively enriched CD4+ T cells were divided by CD45RA into naive and memory. V was pared by 3 bases and J by 0 bases, with 19 bases between. CDR3 length: 17 amino acids. Germline V lookup: CDR1 SGHTS, CDR2 YDEGEE. The sequencing input was naive CD4+ T cells from PBMCs. Subset denoted: CD45RA+ positively selected. The V and J genes are TRBV5-8 and TRBJ2-7, with D possibly TRBD2 on 5 matching bases. The receptor comes from a man younger than 35 in good health. Some clones in this sample may be carry-over from other donors' samples. CDR3: CASSSLSGRSSSYEQYF. In nucleotides, the CDR3 is TGTGCCAGCAGCTCCTTAAGCGGACGCTCGAGCTCCTACGAGCAGTACTTC.